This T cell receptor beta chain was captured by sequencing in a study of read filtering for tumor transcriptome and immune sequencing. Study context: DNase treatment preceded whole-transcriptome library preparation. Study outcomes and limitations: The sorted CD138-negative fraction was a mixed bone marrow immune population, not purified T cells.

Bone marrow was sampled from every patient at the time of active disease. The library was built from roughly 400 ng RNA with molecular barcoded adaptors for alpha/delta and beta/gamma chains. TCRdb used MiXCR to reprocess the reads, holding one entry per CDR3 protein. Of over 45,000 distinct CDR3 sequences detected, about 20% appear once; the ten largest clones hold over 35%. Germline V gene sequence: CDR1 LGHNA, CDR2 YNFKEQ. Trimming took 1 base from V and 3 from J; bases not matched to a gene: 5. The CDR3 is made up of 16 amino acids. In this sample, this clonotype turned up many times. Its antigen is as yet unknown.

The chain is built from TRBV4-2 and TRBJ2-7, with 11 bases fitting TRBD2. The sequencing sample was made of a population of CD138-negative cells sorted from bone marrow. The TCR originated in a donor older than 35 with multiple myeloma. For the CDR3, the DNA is TGTGCCAGCAGCCAAGTAACTAGCGGGAGCAGCTACGAGCAGTACTTC. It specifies CASSQVTSGSSYEQYF.